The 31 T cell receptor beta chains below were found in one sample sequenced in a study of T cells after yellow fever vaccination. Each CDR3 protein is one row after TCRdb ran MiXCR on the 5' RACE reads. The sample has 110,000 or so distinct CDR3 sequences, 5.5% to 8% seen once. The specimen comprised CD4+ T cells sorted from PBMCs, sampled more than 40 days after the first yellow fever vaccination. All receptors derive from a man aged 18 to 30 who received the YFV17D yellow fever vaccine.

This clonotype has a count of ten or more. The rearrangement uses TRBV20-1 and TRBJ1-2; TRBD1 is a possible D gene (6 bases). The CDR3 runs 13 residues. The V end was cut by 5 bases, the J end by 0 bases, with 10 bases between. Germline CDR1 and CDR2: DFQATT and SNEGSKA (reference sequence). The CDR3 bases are TGCAGTGCTTGGGGGGCGACTAACTATGGCTACACCTTC. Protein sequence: CSAWGATNYGYTF.

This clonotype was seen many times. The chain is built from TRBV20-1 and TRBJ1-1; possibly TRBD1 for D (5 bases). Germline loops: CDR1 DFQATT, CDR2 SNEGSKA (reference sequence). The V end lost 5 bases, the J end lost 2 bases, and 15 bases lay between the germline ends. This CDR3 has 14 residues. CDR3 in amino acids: CSAASGSTNTEAFF. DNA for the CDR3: TGCAGTGCTGCCTCAGGGTCCACTAACACTGAAGCTTTCTTT.

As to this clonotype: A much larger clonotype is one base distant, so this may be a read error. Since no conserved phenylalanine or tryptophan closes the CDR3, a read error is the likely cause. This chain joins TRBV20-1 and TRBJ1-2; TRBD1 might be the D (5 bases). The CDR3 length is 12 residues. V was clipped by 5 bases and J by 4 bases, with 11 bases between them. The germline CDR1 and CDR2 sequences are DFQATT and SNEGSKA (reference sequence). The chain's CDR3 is CSAPGTVYGYTL. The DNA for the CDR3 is TGCAGTGCTCCCGGGACGGTCTATGGCTACACCTTA.

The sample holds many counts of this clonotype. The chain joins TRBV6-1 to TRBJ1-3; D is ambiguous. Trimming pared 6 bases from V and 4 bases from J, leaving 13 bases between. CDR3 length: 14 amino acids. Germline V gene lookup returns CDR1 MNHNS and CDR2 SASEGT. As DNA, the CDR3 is TGTGCCAGCAGCAGCGTTACGGTGGGAAACACCATATATTTT. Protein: CASSSVTVGNTIYF.

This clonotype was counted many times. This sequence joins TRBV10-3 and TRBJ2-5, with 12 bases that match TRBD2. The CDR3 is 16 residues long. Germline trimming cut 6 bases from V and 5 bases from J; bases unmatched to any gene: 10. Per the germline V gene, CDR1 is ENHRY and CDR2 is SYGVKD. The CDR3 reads CAIRASGGALEETQYF. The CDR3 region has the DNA TGTGCCATCAGGGCTAGCGGGGGGGCCTTGGAGGAGACCCAGTACTTC.

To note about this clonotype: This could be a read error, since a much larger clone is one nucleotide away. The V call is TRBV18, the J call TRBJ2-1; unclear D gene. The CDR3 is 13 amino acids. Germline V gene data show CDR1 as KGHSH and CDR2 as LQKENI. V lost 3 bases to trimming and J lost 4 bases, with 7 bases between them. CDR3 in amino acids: CASSPRSYNEQFF. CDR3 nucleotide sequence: TGTGCCAGCTCACCCAGGTCGTACAATGAGCAGTTCTTC.

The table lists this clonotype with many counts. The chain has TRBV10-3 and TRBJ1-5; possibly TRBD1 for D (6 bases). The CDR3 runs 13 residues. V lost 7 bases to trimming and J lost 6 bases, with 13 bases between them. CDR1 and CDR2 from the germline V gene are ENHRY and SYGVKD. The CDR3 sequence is CAITTGSGQPQHF. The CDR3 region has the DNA TGTGCCATCACCACAGGGTCGGGTCAGCCCCAGCATTTT.

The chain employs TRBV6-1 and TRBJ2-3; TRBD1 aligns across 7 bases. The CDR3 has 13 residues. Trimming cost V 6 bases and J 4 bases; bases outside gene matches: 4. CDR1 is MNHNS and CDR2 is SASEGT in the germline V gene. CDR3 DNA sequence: TGTGCCAGCAGGAACAGGGGCGCAGATACGCAGTATTTT. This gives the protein CASRNRGADTQYF.

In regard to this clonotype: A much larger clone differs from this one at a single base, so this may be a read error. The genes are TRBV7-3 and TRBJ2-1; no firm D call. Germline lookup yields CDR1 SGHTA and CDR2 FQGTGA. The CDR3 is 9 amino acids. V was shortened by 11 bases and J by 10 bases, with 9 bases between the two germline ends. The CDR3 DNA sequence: TGTGCCCCTGCGGAGGAGCAGTTCTTC. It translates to CAPAEEQFF.

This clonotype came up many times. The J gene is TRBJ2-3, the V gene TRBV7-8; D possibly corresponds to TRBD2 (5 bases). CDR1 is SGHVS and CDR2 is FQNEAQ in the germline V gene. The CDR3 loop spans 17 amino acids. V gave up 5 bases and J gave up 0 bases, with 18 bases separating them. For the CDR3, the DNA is TGTGCCAGCAGCACACCCATGGGCCGGGGAAGCACAGATACGCAGTATTTT. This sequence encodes CASSTPMGRGSTDTQYF.

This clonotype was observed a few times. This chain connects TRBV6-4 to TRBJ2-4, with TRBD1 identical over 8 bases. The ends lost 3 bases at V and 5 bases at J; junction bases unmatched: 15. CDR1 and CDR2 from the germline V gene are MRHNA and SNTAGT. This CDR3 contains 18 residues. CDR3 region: CASSEGRGLSRGQNIQYF. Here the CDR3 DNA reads TGTGCCAGCAGTGAGGGTCGAGGTTTGAGCAGGGGGCAAAACATTCAGTACTTC.

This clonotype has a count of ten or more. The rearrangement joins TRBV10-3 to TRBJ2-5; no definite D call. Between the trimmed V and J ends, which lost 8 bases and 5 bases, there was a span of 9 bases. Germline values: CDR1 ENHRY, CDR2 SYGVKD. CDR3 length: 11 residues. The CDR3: CAILYRETQYF. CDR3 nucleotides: TGTGCCATCCTTTACCGCGAGACCCAGTACTTC.

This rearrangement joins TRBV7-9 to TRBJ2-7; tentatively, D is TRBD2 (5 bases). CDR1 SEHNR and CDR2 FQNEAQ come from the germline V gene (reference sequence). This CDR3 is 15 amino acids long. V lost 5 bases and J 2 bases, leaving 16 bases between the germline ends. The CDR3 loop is CASSPPPRGAYEQYF. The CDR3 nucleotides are TGTGCCAGCAGCCCCCCCCCCCGGGGTGCCTACGAGCAGTACTTC.

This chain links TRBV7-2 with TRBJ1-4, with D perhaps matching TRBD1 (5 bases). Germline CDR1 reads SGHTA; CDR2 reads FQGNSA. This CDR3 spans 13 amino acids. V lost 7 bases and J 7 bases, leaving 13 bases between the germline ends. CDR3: CASTAGAGEKLFF. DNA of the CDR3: TGTGCCAGCACCGCCGGGGCAGGTGAAAAACTGTTTTTT.

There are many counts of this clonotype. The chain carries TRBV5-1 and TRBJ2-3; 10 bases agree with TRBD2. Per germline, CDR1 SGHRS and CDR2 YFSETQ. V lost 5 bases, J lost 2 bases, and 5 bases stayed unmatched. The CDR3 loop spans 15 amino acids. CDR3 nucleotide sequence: TGCGCCAGCAGGCCCCTAGCGGGGGCCACAGATACGCAGTATTTT. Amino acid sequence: CASRPLAGATDTQYF. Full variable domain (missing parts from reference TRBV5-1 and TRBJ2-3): KAGVTQTPRYLIKTRGQQVTLSCSPISGHRSVSWYQQTPGQGLQFLFEYFSETQRNKGNFPGRFSGRQFSNSRSEMNVSTLELGDSALYLCASRPLAGATDTQYFGPGTRLTVL.

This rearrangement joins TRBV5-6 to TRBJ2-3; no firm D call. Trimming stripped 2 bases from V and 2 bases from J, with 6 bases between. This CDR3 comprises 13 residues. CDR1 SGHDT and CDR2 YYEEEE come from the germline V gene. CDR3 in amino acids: CASSFRLTDTQYF. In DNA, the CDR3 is TGTGCCAGCAGCTTTCGACTCACAGATACGCAGTATTTT.

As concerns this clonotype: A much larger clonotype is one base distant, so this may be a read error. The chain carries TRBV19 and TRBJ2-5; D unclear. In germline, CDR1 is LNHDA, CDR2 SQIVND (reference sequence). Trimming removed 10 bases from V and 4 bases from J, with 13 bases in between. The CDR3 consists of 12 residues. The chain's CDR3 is CATGPAAETQYF. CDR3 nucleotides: TGTGCCACAGGACCAGCTGCAGAGACCCAGTACTTC.

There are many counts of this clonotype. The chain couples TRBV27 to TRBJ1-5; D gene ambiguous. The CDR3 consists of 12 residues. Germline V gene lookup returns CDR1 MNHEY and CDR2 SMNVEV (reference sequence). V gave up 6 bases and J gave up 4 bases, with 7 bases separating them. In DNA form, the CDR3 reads TGTGCCAGCAGACTAGGGAATCAGCCCCAGCATTTT. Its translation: CASRLGNQPQHF.

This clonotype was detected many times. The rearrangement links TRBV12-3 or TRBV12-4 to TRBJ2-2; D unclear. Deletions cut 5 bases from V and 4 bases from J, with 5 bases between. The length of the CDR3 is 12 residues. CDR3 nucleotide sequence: TGTGCCAGCAGTCCACTCACCGGGGAGCTGTTTTTT. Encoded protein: CASSPLTGELFF.

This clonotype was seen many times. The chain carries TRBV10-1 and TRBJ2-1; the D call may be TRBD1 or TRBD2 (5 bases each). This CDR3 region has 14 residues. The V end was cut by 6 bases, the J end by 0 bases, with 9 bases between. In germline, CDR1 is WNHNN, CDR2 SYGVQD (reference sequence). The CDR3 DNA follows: TGCGCCAGCAGCCCTGGGACCTCCTACAATGAGCAGTTCTTC. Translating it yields CASSPGTSYNEQFF.

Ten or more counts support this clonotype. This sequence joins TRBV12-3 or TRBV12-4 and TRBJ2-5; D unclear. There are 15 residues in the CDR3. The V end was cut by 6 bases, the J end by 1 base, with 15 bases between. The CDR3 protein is CASSPGWVSQETQYF. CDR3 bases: TGTGCCAGCAGCCCTGGATGGGTGAGCCAAGAGACCCAGTACTTC.

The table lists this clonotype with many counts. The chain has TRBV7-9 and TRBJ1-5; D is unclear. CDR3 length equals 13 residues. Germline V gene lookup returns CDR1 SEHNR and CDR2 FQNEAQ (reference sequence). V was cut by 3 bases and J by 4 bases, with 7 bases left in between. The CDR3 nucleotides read TGTGCCAGCAGCTTTGCGGGGAATCAGCCCCAGCATTTT. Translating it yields CASSFAGNQPQHF.

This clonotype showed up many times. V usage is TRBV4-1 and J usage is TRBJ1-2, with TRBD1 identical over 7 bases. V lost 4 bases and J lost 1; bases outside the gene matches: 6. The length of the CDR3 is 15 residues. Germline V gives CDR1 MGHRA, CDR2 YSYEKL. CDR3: CASSPRGQLNYGYTF. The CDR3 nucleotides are TGCGCCAGCAGCCCTCGGGGACAGCTTAACTATGGCTACACCTTC.

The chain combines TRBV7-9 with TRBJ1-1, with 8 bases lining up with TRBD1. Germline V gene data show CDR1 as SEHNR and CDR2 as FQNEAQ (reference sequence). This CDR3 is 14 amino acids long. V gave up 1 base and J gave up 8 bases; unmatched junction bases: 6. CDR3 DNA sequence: TGTGCCAGCAGCTTAGACCTCCGGGACAGGGAAGCTTTCTTT. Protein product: CASSLDLRDREAFF.

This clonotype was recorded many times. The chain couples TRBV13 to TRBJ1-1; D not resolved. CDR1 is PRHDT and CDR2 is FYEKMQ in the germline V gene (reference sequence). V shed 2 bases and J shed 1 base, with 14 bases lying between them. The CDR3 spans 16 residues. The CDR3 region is CASSLTVGVTNTEAFF. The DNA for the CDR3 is TGTGCCAGCAGCTTAACGGTTGGGGTGACGAACACTGAAGCTTTCTTT.

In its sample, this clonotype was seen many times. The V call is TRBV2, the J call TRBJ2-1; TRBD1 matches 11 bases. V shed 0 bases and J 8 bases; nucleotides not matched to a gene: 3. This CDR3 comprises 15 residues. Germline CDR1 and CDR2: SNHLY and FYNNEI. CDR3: CASSEARTGGDEQFF. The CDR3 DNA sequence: TGTGCCAGCAGTGAAGCGAGGACAGGGGGCGATGAGCAGTTCTTC.

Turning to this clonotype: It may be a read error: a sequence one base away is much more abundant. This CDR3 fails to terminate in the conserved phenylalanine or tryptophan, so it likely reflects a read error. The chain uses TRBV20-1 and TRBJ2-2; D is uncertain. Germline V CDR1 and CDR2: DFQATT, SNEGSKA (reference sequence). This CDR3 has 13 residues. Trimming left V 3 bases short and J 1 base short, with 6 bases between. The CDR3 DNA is TGCAGTGCTAGCTGGCAGAACACCGGGGAGCTGTTTCTT. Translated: CSASWQNTGELFL.

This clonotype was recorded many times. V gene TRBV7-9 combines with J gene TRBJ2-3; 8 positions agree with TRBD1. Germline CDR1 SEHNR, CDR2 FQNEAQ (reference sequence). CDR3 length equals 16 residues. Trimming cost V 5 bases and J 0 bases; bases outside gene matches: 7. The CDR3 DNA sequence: TGTGCCAGCAGCACCCGGACAGGGTCGAGCACAGATACGCAGTATTTT. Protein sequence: CASSTRTGSSTDTQYF.

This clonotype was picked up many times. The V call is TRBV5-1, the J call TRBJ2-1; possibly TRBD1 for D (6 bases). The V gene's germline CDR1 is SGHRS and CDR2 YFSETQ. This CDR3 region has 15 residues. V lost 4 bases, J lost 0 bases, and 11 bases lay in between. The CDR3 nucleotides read TGCGCCAGCAGCCCTCTGGGACACTCCTACAATGAGCAGTTCTTC. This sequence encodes CASSPLGHSYNEQFF.

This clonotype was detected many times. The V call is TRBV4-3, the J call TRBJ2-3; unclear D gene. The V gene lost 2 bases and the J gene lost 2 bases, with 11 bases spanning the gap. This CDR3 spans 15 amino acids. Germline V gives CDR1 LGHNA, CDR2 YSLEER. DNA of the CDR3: TGCGCCAGCAGCCAACAGGAATATCCCACAGATACGCAGTATTTT. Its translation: CASSQQEYPTDTQYF.

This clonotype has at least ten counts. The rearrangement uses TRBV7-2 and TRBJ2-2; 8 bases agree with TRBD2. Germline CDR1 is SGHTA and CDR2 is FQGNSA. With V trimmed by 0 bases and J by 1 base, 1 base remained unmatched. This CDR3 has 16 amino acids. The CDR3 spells CASSLALAGNTGELFF. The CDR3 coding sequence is TGTGCCAGCAGCTTAGCCCTAGCGGGGAACACCGGGGAGCTGTTTTTT. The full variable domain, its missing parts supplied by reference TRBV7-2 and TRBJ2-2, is GAGVSQSPSNKVTEKGKDVELRCDPISGHTALYWYRQSLGQGLEFLIYFQGNSAPDKSGLPSDRFSAERTGGSVSTLTIQRTQQEDSAVYLCASSLALAGNTGELFFGEGSRLTVL.